Below are 23 T cell receptor beta chains sequenced from a single sample in a study of Tregs in tolerant kidney transplant recipients (dated by TCRdb to between 2018 and 2021). Library preparation was by the immunoSEQ multiplex PCR assay. The table comes from immuneACCESS by way of TCRdb, which keeps in-frame sequences with V and J called. Part of the clones is missing from these tables; in studies checked, under half for an unresolved V gene and the rest for unknown reasons. The sample contains some 90,000 clones, about 92% of them found a single time. Of the sample, around 4.5% falls within the top ten clones. The sequenced material came from CD8+ T cells from blood. The origin of the receptors is a human donor in good health.

The V gene is TRBV4-1, the J gene TRBJ2-1; 11 nucleotides line up with TRBD2. Germline V lookup: CDR1 MGHRA, CDR2 YSYEKL. CDR3 length: 17 residues. The trim removed 4 bases at V and 4 bases at J, leaving 9 bases unmatched. The CDR3 nucleotides read TGCGCCAGCAGCCTCAGCCGGGGACTAGCGGATTACAATGAGCAGTTCTTC. It translates to CASSLSRGLADYNEQFF.

This chain uses TRBV30 with TRBJ1-3; no definite D call. The CDR3 totals 11 residues. Trimming removed 2 bases at V and 4 bases at J, with 3 bases between. Germline loops: CDR1 GTSNPN, CDR2 SVGIG (reference sequence). The DNA for the CDR3 is TGTGCCTGGAGTCCCGGAAACACCATATATTTT. This gives the protein CAWSPGNTIYF.

The chain couples TRBV27 to TRBJ2-6; perhaps TRBD2 as D (7 bases). This CDR3 is 16 amino acids long. V was shortened by 0 bases and J by 4 bases, with 10 bases between the two germline ends. CDR1 is MNHEY, CDR2 SMNVEV, per germline (reference sequence). As DNA, the CDR3 is TGTGCCAGCAGTTTATCTGCGGGGGCAGGGGCCAACGTCCTGACTTTC. This codes for CASSLSAGAGANVLTF.

This chain links TRBV11-2 with TRBJ2-7, with 9 positions matching TRBD2. With V trimmed by 1 base and J by 7 bases, 11 bases remained unmatched. Germline-derived CDR1 and CDR2 are SGHAT and FQNNGV. This CDR3 is built from 16 residues. CDR3 nucleotides: TGTGCCAGCAGCTTAGTTGGTGGACTAGCGCCCGTAGAGCAGTACTTC. Translating gives CASSLVGGLAPVEQYF.

This chain joins TRBV15 and TRBJ1-2; D gene unclear. V shed 0 bases and J shed 2 bases, with 7 bases lying between them. The CDR3 contains 14 residues. Germline lookup yields CDR1 LNHNV and CDR2 YYDKDF (reference sequence). CDR3 amino acids: CATSRDLGNYGYTF. CDR3 nucleotides: TGTGCCACCAGCAGAGATTTAGGGAACTATGGCTACACCTTC. The full variable domain, in which reference TRBV15 and TRBJ1-2 provide the parts outside the CDR3, is DAMVIQNPRYQVTQFGKPVTLSCSQTLNHNVMYWYQQKSSQAPKLLFHYYDKDFNNEADTPDNFQSRRPNTSFCFLDIRSPGLGDTAMYLCATSRDLGNYGYTFGSGTRLTVV.

This sequence joins TRBV30 and TRBJ2-3; 16 bases map to TRBD2. The length of the CDR3 is 13 residues. Germline V gene data show CDR1 as GTSNPN and CDR2 as SVGIG (reference sequence). V dropped 8 bases and J dropped 6; count of bases not matched to a gene: 2. The DNA for the CDR3 is TGTGCCGGGGGACTAGCGGGAGGGGATACGCAGTATTTT. It translates to CAGGLAGGDTQYF.

V is TRBV2 and J is TRBJ2-1; no firm D call. The germline gives CDR1 SNHLY, CDR2 FYNNEI. The V end was cut by 0 bases, the J end by 5 bases, with 17 bases between. The CDR3 length is 17 residues. The CDR3 is CASSEAGWASDHNEQFF. DNA for the CDR3: TGTGCCAGCAGTGAAGCGGGGTGGGCTAGTGATCACAATGAGCAGTTCTTC.

The V gene is TRBV4-1, the J gene TRBJ2-7; the match to TRBD2 covers 10 bases. V lost 0 bases to trimming and J lost 3 bases; unmatched junction nucleotides: 2. The germline V gene has CDR1 MGHRA and CDR2 YSYEKL. The CDR3 contains 15 residues. CDR3 residues: CASSQDSGRYYEQYF. The CDR3 DNA follows: TGCGCCAGCAGCCAAGATAGCGGGAGGTACTACGAGCAGTACTTC.

The chain recombines TRBV13 with TRBJ2-7; TRBD2 matches at 12 bases. The CDR3 length is 16 residues. V dropped 3 bases and J dropped 4; count of bases not matched to a gene: 7. Germline V lookup: CDR1 PRHDT, CDR2 FYEKMQ (reference sequence). CDR3 protein: CASSFPSGGALYEQYF. The CDR3 bases are TGTGCCAGCAGCTTCCCTAGCGGGGGGGCCCTTTACGAGCAGTACTTC.

The chain combines TRBV29-1 with TRBJ2-7; 10 bases line up with TRBD2. CDR3 length: 15 amino acids. J lost 3 bases, V lost 0 bases, and 5 bases had no gene match. Germline V gene sequence: CDR1 SQVTM, CDR2 ANQGSEA. CDR3 protein: CSVEEILAGSYEQYF. Written as DNA, the CDR3 is TGCAGCGTTGAAGAGATACTAGCGGGAAGCTACGAGCAGTACTTC.

This clone was seen a single time. The chain has TRBV6-5 and TRBJ2-1; D remains unclear. Germline CDR1 reads MNHEY; CDR2 reads SVGAGI. The CDR3 consists of 13 residues. V was pared by 0 bases and J by 4 bases, with 4 bases between. The CDR3 sequence: CASSYSRYNEQFF. In DNA form, the CDR3 reads TGTGCCAGCAGTTACTCCAGGTACAATGAGCAGTTCTTC.

This chain connects TRBV9 to TRBJ2-3, with D maybe TRBD2 (5 bases). The germline V gene encodes CDR1 SGDLS and CDR2 YYNGEE. The V end was cut by 3 bases, the J end by 4 bases, with 15 bases between. The CDR3 has 15 residues. CDR3 residues: CASSANQLGSDTQYF. The CDR3 nucleotides are TGTGCCAGCAGCGCCAACCAACTAGGCTCAGATACGCAGTATTTT.

The V and J genes are TRBV7-9 and TRBJ2-7; 9 nucleotides agree with TRBD1. With 1 base clipped from V and 0 bases from J, the junction kept 7 bases outside the gene matches. CDR3 size: 17 residues. The germline V gene encodes CDR1 SEHNR and CDR2 FQNEAQ (reference sequence). The DNA for the CDR3 is TGTGCCAGCAGCTTAGGGGGAACAGGGGGCGGCTCCTACGAGCAGTACTTC. It yields the protein CASSLGGTGGGSYEQYF.

The chain uses TRBV6-1 and TRBJ2-1; D is ambiguous. The CDR3 length is 14 residues. Germline lookup yields CDR1 MNHNS and CDR2 SASEGT. V shed 0 bases and J shed 7 bases, with 10 bases lying between them. For the CDR3, the DNA is TGTGCCAGCAGTGAAGCAGGTCTGGGGAATGAGCAGTTCTTC. Residues: CASSEAGLGNEQFF.

The chain has TRBV2 and TRBJ1-4; TRBD1 agrees at 7 bases. This CDR3 has 15 residues. In germline, CDR1 is SNHLY, CDR2 FYNNEI. V lost 3 bases to trimming and J lost 5 bases; unmatched junction nucleotides: 6. The CDR3 here is CASSDRGQPNEKLFF. The CDR3 nucleotides read TGTGCCAGCAGTGATAGGGGACAGCCGAATGAAAAACTGTTTTTT.

This clone was seen many times. The chain carries TRBV6-6 and TRBJ1-1; TRBD1 might be the D (5 bases). Trimming cost V 5 bases and J 0 bases, with 16 bases left between them. This CDR3 has 16 residues. In germline, CDR1 is MNHNY, CDR2 SVGAGI (reference sequence). The CDR3 coding sequence is TGTGCCAGCAGTCGATGGGACGGACGCATGAACACTGAAGCTTTCTTT. Residues: CASSRWDGRMNTEAFF.

The gene calls are TRBV6-5 and TRBJ2-1, with D hard to call. This CDR3 comprises 13 residues. Trimming shortened V by 7 bases and J by 9 bases, and 16 bases separated the two germline ends. Germline V gives CDR1 MNHEY, CDR2 SVGAGI. CDR3 sequence: CASNRSPGGEQFF. The DNA for the CDR3 is TGTGCCAGCAACCGGTCGCCGGGCGGTGAGCAGTTCTTC.

V is TRBV27 and J is TRBJ2-3; no clear D gene. The CDR3 contains 14 residues. Trimming took off 5 bases at V and 3 bases at J, with 12 bases between the two ends. The germline V gene encodes CDR1 MNHEY and CDR2 SMNVEV (reference sequence). CDR3 loop: CASSPIRLTDTQYF. As DNA, the CDR3 is TGTGCCAGCAGTCCCATCCGCTTGACAGATACGCAGTATTTT.

In its sample, this clone was seen once. The chain couples TRBV5-1 to TRBJ2-3; 10 bases line up with TRBD2. The CDR3 contains 16 residues. The germline CDR1 and CDR2 sequences are SGHRS and YFSETQ. J lost 2 bases, V lost 4 bases, and 7 bases had no gene match. CDR3 nucleotides: TGCGCCAGCAGCGTGTCTAGCGGGAGTCTCACAGATACGCAGTATTTT. Protein sequence: CASSVSSGSLTDTQYF.

This rearrangement joins TRBV7-8 to TRBJ2-7, with D possibly being TRBD1 (6 bases). V was cut by 5 bases and J by 2 bases, with 13 bases left in between. This CDR3 comprises 14 residues. Germline CDR1 is SGHVS and CDR2 is FQNEAQ. Here the CDR3 DNA reads TGTGCCAGCAGCATCACCGGGACACCCTACGAGCAGTACTTC. Encoded protein: CASSITGTPYEQYF.

The chain links TRBV6-5 to TRBJ2-3, with 8 bases lining up with TRBD2. Germline V gene sequence: CDR1 MNHEY, CDR2 SVGAGI. J lost 2 bases, V lost 8 bases, and 9 bases had no gene match. The CDR3 has 15 residues. In nucleotides, the CDR3 is TGTGCCAGCCACCCGGGACTAGTGGCCACAGATACGCAGTATTTT. Translating gives CASHPGLVATDTQYF.

This chain links TRBV11-1 with TRBJ2-2; TRBD2 matches at 11 bases. J was trimmed by 1 base and V by 6 bases; bases with no gene match: 10. Germline CDR1 and CDR2: SGHAT and FQDESV (reference sequence). CDR3 length: 18 residues. DNA for the CDR3: TGTGCCAGCAGGGACTTAGCGGGACTAGCGGTGAACACCGGGGAGCTGTTTTTT. Translation gives CASRDLAGLAVNTGELFF.

The DNA of the CDR3 is TGTGCCAGCAGCCCCGGGACAGGGGCGAGGAATGAGCAGTTCTTC. Protein product: CASSPGTGARNEQFF. This chain uses TRBV9 with TRBJ2-1; 10 nucleotides align to TRBD1. After removal of 4 bases from V and 7 bases from J, the junction contained 8 bases not matched to a gene. The germline CDR1 and CDR2 sequences are SGDLS and YYNGEE. The CDR3 is made up of 15 amino acids. The variable domain in full, with the rest retrieved from reference TRBV9 and TRBJ2-1, is DSGVTQTPKHLITATGQRVTLRCSPRSGDLSVYWYQQSLDQGLQFLIQYYNGEERAKGNILERFSAQQFPDLHSELNLSSLELGDSALYFCASSPGTGARNEQFFGPGTRLTVL.